The 15 T cell receptor beta chains listed next were all sequenced from one sample in a study of blood T cell repertoires in COVID-19. The protocol was immunoSEQ multiplex PCR, while the TCRdb copy is restricted to in-frame clones and leaves out a portion. The repertoire holds 150,000 to 180,000 clones, with 84% as singletons. The sample was peripheral blood. The receptors stem from a woman aged 50 to 60 with acute or convalescent COVID-19.

This rearrangement joins TRBV12-3 or TRBV12-4 to TRBJ1-4; TRBD1 might be the D (6 bases). Trimming took off 5 bases at V and 8 bases at J, with 6 bases between the two ends. The CDR3 is made up of 11 amino acids. The CDR3 spells CASSTGEKLFF. The CDR3 DNA sequence: TGTGCCAGCAGTACAGGGGAAAAACTGTTTTTT.

The genes are TRBV19 and TRBJ2-5, with TRBD2 identical over 13 bases. The J segment lost 2 bases and the V segment lost 4 bases, leaving 10 bases of the junction unmatched. Germline CDR1 and CDR2: LNHDA and SQIVND (reference sequence). CDR3 size: 18 residues. In nucleotides, the CDR3 is TGTGCCAGTAGTAATCTGGGACTAGCGGGACGGGTACAAGAGACCCAGTACTTC. Translating it yields CASSNLGLAGRVQETQYF.

The V gene is TRBV7-2, the J gene TRBJ1-2; TRBD1 is a possible D gene (5 bases). The CDR3 is made up of 16 amino acids. Trimming pared 1 base from V and 6 bases from J, leaving 18 bases between. CDR1 and CDR2 from the germline V gene are SGHTA and FQGNSA. CDR3 nucleotides: TGTGCCAGCAGCTTAGGGGTGGGGCAGGGTAAGGATGGCTACACCTTC. Residues: CASSLGVGQGKDGYTF.

This clone was found once. This chain links TRBV15 with TRBJ1-2; D gene uncertain. The CDR3 contains 12 residues. V gave up 0 bases and J gave up 4 bases, with 3 bases separating them. Looked up from germline, CDR1 is LNHNV and CDR2 is YYDKDF (reference sequence). The CDR3 loop reads CATSRESYGYTF. CDR3 nucleotide sequence: TGTGCCACCAGCAGAGAGAGCTATGGCTACACCTTC.

This chain links TRBV14 with TRBJ2-7; 7 bases agree with TRBD1. CDR3 length: 15 amino acids. V was clipped by 1 base and J by 2 bases; unmatched bases: 5. CDR1 and CDR2 from the germline V gene are SGHDN and FVKESK. The CDR3 region has the DNA TGTGCCAGCAGCCAAGGGGGGACAGTTGCCTACGAGCAGTACTTC. Its translation is CASSQGGTVAYEQYF. The full variable domain, with the rest looked up from reference TRBV14 and TRBJ2-7, is EAGVTQFPSHSVIEKGQTVTLRCDPISGHDNLYWYRRVMGKEIKFLLHFVKESKQDESGMPNNRFLAERTGGTYSTLKVQPAELEDSGVYFCASSQGGTVAYEQYFGPGTRLTVT.

The chain couples TRBV27 to TRBJ2-3; TRBD1 agrees at 9 bases. The J segment lost 2 bases and the V segment lost 5 bases, leaving 5 bases of the junction unmatched. This CDR3 spans 15 amino acids. CDR1 and CDR2 from the germline V gene are MNHEY and SMNVEV (reference sequence). CDR3 sequence: CASSDRGALTDTQYF. Written as DNA, the CDR3 is TGTGCCAGCAGTGACAGGGGGGCCCTCACAGATACGCAGTATTTT.

This sequence joins TRBV11-2 and TRBJ2-2; 10 bases line up with TRBD1. CDR3 length: 15 amino acids. The germline gives CDR1 SGHAT, CDR2 FQNNGV. The trim removed 5 bases at V and 6 bases at J, leaving 6 bases unmatched. The CDR3 bases are TGTGCCAGCAGCCTGGGACAGGGGAAGGCCGGGGAGCTGTTTTTT. It is translated as CASSLGQGKAGELFF. The whole variable domain, filled in from reference TRBV11-2 and TRBJ2-2, reads EAGVAQSPRYKIIEKRQSVAFWCNPISGHATLYWYQQILGQGPKLLIQFQNNGVVDDSQLPKDRFSAERLKGVDSTLKIQPAKLEDSAVYLCASSLGQGKAGELFFGEGSRLTVL.

The chain's CDR3 is CASSLQPGQSSEQYF. The CDR3 DNA reads as TGCGCCAGCAGCTTGCAACCGGGACAGAGTAGCGAGCAGTACTTC. This chain joins TRBV5-1 and TRBJ2-7; 7 positions match TRBD1. The CDR3 consists of 15 residues. CDR1 is SGHRS and CDR2 is YFSETQ in the germline V gene. V lost 1 base and J lost 6; bases outside the gene matches: 10.

The chain employs TRBV6-5 and TRBJ1-5; the match to TRBD1 covers 7 bases. The length of the CDR3 is 15 residues. The V gene's germline CDR1 is MNHEY and CDR2 SVGAGI. Unmatched junction bases numbered 5, after V lost 6 bases and J lost 0 bases. In nucleotides, the CDR3 is TGTGCCAGCAGCCTGGGACAGTATAGCAATCAGCCCCAGCATTTT. Encoded protein: CASSLGQYSNQPQHF.

The chain couples TRBV7-2 to TRBJ2-5; weak D call: TRBD1 (5 bases). This CDR3 is 14 amino acids long. V dropped 1 base and J dropped 7 bases, with 13 bases sitting between them. The germline V gene encodes CDR1 SGHTA and CDR2 FQGNSA. As DNA, the CDR3 is TGTGCCAGCAGCTTAGGAAGGTCCCAGGGGACCCAGTACTTC. Its protein is CASSLGRSQGTQYF.

The V call is TRBV19, the J call TRBJ2-4; D is perhaps TRBD2 (6 bases). The ends were cut back, 2 bases at V and 3 bases at J, with 17 bases in the middle. The CDR3 contains 17 residues. CDR1 LNHDA and CDR2 SQIVND come from the germline V gene (reference sequence). The CDR3 loop reads CASSIPRDSSGKNIQYF. DNA for the CDR3: TGTGCCAGTAGTATACCCCGGGACTCCTCGGGCAAAAACATTCAGTACTTC.

The V call is TRBV21-1, the J call TRBJ1-1. TRBV21-1 is reported as a pseudogene. The CDR3 loop spans 15 amino acids. CDR3 DNA: TGTGCCAGCAGCAAAGTACCGAGCCTGAACACTGAAGCTTTCTTT. Its translation: CASSKVPSLNTEAFF.

The rearrangement links TRBV9 to TRBJ1-2; possible D gene TRBD1, 6 bases. The CDR3 is 14 amino acids. Germline V gives CDR1 SGDLS, CDR2 YYNGEE. V lost 0 bases to trimming and J lost 5 bases, with 11 bases between them. Here the CDR3 DNA reads TGTGCCAGCAGCGTAGATACAGGGCCATATGGCTACACCTTC. Protein product: CASSVDTGPYGYTF.

V and J are TRBV24-1 and TRBJ2-1; TRBD1 matches 12 bases. The germline V gene encodes CDR1 KGHDR and CDR2 SFDVKD. This CDR3 has 17 amino acids. With 5 bases clipped from V and 7 bases from J, the junction kept 11 bases outside the gene matches. The CDR3 is CATSGPFGTGGWNEQFF. Here the CDR3 DNA reads TGTGCCACCAGTGGGCCTTTCGGGACAGGGGGCTGGAATGAGCAGTTCTTC.

The chain couples TRBV5-1 to TRBJ1-2, with D uncertain. CDR3 size: 15 residues. V gave up 0 bases and J gave up 3 bases, with 12 bases separating them. CDR1 SGHRS and CDR2 YFSETQ come from the germline V gene. CDR3 region: CASSLGAPEDYGYTF. As DNA, the CDR3 is TGCGCCAGCAGCTTGGGGGCACCCGAAGACTATGGCTACACCTTC.